This TCR beta chain was sequenced during a study of T cells after yellow fever vaccination. TCRdb reanalysed the 5' RACE reads using MiXCR and keeps one entry per CDR3 protein. The sample records about 300,000 distinct CDR3 sequences, around 6.8% being singletons. This TCR was sampled from a man aged 18-30 years who received the YFV17D yellow fever vaccine. This material consisted of PBMCs, taken approximately 40 days after the first yellow fever vaccination.

CDR3 loop: CASSSEPNTDTQYF. CDR3 coding DNA: TGCGCCAGCAGCTCTGAACCAAACACAGATACGCAGTATTTT. The gene calls are TRBV5-1 and TRBJ2-3; D gene uncertain. Trimming pared 3 bases from V and 2 bases from J, leaving 10 bases between. The germline CDR1 and CDR2 sequences are SGHRS and YFSETQ. This CDR3 comprises 14 residues. The full variable domain, rest sourced from reference TRBV5-1 and TRBJ2-3, is KAGVTQTPRYLIKTRGQQVTLSCSPISGHRSVSWYQQTPGQGLQFLFEYFSETQRNKGNFPGRFSGRQFSNSRSEMNVSTLELGDSALYLCASSSEPNTDTQYFGPGTRLTVL.